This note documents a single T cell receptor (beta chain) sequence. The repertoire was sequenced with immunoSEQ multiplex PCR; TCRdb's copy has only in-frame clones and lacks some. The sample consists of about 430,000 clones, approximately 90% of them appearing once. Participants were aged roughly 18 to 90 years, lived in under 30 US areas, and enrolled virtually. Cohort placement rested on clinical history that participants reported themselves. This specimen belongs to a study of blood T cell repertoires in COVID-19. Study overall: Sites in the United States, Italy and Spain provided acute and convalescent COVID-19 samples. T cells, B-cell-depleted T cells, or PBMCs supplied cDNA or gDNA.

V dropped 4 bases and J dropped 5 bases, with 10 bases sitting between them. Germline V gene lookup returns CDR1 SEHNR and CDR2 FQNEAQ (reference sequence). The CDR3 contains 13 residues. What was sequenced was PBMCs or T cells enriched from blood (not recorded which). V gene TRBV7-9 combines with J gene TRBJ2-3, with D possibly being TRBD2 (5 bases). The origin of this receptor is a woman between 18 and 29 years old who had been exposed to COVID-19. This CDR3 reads CASSWFSGDTQYF. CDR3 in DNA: TGTGCCAGCAGCTGGTTCAGCGGAGATACGCAGTATTTT.